What follows are 10 T cell receptor beta chains derived from one specimen sequenced in a study of control samples from healthy donors and cancer patients. The protocol was immunoSEQ multiplex PCR, while the TCRdb copy is restricted to in-frame clones and leaves out a portion. The profile shows around 130,000 clones, more than 70% of them singletons. Input material: blood. These receptors all come from a middle-aged man in good health.

The chain combines TRBV19 with TRBJ2-7; D is unclear. V was pared by 5 bases and J by 3 bases, with 11 bases between. The germline V gene encodes CDR1 LNHDA and CDR2 SQIVND (reference sequence). The CDR3 length is 13 residues. CDR3 region: CASSFRVRYEQYF. The CDR3 coding sequence is TGTGCCAGTAGTTTCCGGGTTCGCTACGAGCAGTACTTC. The full variable domain, rest sourced from reference TRBV19 and TRBJ2-7, is DGGITQSPKYLFRKEGQNVTLSCEQNLNHDAMYWYRQDPGQGLRLIYYSQIVNDFQKGDIAEGYSVSREKKESFPLTVTSAQKNPTAFYLCASSFRVRYEQYFGPGTRLTVT.

V gene TRBV28 combines with J gene TRBJ1-2, with a tentative D call TRBD1 (6 bases). The germline V gene encodes CDR1 MDHEN and CDR2 SYDVKM. Trimming shortened V by 6 bases and J by 7 bases, and 18 bases separated the two germline ends. This CDR3 contains 14 residues. The CDR3 spells CASRMGSGAGGYTF. Here the CDR3 DNA reads TGTGCCAGCAGGATGGGGTCAGGGGCAGGTGGCTACACCTTC.

This clone was detected once. The chain recombines TRBV6-2 or TRBV6-3 with TRBJ2-1; D assignment may be TRBD1 or TRBD2 (5 bases each). Trimming stripped 0 bases from V and 0 bases from J, with 12 bases between. The CDR3 is made up of 17 amino acids. The germline gives CDR1 MNHEY, CDR2 SVGEGT. Written as DNA, the CDR3 is TGTGCCAGCAGTTACTCGGGGACCACACACTCCTACAATGAGCAGTTCTTC. It yields the protein CASSYSGTTHSYNEQFF.

The rearrangement links TRBV28 to TRBJ2-7, with D uncertain. V was shortened by 5 bases and J by 12 bases, with 11 bases between the two germline ends. CDR1 and CDR2 (germline): MDHEN, SYDVKM. The CDR3 covers 10 residues. As DNA, the CDR3 is TGTGCCAGCAGTCACGTTAATCTGTACTTC. Translated, it gives CASSHVNLYF. Supplemented by reference TRBV28 and TRBJ2-7, the full variable domain reads DVKVTQSSRYLVKRTGEKVFLECVQDMDHENMFWYRQDPGLGLRLIYFSYDVKMKEKGDIPEGYSVSREKKERFSLILESASTNQTSMYLCASSHVNLYFGPGTRLTVT.

This chain uses TRBV28 with TRBJ1-4; D may be TRBD1 (6 bases). CDR1 is MDHEN and CDR2 is SYDVKM in the germline V gene. CDR3 length: 13 residues. V was pared by 7 bases and J by 4 bases, with 10 bases between. CDR3 in amino acids: CASIEGGNEKLFF. The CDR3 coding sequence is TGTGCCAGCATCGAAGGGGGTAATGAAAAACTGTTTTTT.

The chain couples TRBV7-2 to TRBJ2-7; D gene ambiguous. The CDR3 covers 15 residues. Germline V lookup: CDR1 SGHTA, CDR2 FQGNSA. V lost 2 bases and J 3 bases, leaving 14 bases between the germline ends. The CDR3 DNA reads TGTGCCAGCAGCTTAAGTTTGCAGATAAGCTACGAGCAGTACTTC. Protein: CASSLSLQISYEQYF.

The gene calls are TRBV9 and TRBJ2-1; D possibly matches TRBD1 or TRBD2 (6 bases each). The CDR3 has 12 residues. Germline V gene sequence: CDR1 SGDLS, CDR2 YYNGEE. V shed 4 bases and J shed 14 bases, with 16 bases lying between them. The DNA of the CDR3 is TGTGCCAGCAGCCCAGAGGGGGGTGGGGAGTTCTTC. It yields the protein CASSPEGGGEFF.

Comment on this clone: Germline is not matched at one junction end, which may reflect a read error. The chain carries TRBV2 and TRBJ1-3; TRBD1 is a possible D gene (5 bases). The CDR3 consists of 15 residues. Germline V gene sequence: CDR1 SNHLY, CDR2 FYNNEI. CDR3 nucleotides: TGTGTCAGCATCCTCGGGGGGGGGAATGGAAACACCATATATTTT. This codes for CVSILGGGNGNTIYF.

This chain connects TRBV6-4 to TRBJ1-1; D is ambiguous. CDR3 length: 14 amino acids. Trimming removed 0 bases at V and 2 bases at J, with 7 bases between. CDR1 is MRHNA, CDR2 SNTAGT, per germline. CDR3: CASSDSAGNTEAFF. The CDR3 nucleotides read TGTGCCAGCAGTGACTCGGCCGGCAACACTGAAGCTTTCTTT.

The rearrangement joins TRBV30 to TRBJ2-7; D might be TRBD1 or TRBD2, each matching 5 bases. CDR3 length equals 16 residues. CDR1 and CDR2 (germline): GTSNPN, SVGIG (reference sequence). V was clipped by 2 bases and J by 6 bases, with 23 bases between them. For the CDR3, the DNA is TGTGCCTGGAGTAAATGGGAACCCGGGACCCTCCCCGAGCAGTACTTC. Translation gives CAWSKWEPGTLPEQYF.